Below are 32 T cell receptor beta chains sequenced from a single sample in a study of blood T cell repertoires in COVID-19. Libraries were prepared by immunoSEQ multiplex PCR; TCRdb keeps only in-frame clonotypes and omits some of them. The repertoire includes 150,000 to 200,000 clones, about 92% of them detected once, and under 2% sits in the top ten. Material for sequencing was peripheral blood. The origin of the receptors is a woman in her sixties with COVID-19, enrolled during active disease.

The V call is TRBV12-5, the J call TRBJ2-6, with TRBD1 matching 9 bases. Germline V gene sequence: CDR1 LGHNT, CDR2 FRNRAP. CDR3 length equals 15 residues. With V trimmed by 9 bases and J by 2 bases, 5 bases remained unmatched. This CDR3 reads CASRDRAAGANVLTF. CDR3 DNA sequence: TGTGCTAGCCGGGACAGGGCAGCTGGGGCCAACGTCCTGACTTTC.

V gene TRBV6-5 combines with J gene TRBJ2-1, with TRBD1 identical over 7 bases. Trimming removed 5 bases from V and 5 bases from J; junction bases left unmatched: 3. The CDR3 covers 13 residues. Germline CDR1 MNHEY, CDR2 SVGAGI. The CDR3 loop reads CASSIDRDNEQFF. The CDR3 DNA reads TGTGCCAGCAGTATCGACAGGGACAATGAGCAGTTCTTC.

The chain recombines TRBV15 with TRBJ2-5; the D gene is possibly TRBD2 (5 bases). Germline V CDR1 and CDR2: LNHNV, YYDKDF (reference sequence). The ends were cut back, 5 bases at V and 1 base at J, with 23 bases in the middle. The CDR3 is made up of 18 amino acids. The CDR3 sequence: CATSALPGGSVGQETQYF. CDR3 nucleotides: TGTGCCACCAGCGCCCTCCCTGGAGGCAGTGTGGGCCAAGAGACCCAGTACTTC.

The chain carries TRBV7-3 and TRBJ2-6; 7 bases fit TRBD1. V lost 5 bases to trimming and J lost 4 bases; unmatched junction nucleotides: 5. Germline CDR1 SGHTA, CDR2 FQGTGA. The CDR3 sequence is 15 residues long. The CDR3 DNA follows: TGTGCCAGCAGCCCCGACAGGGTAGGGGCCAACGTCCTGACTTTC. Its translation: CASSPDRVGANVLTF.

This CDR3 is CASSHALGQGSEQYF. CDR3 coding DNA: TGTGCCAGCAGTCACGCCTTGGGACAGGGGAGCGAGCAGTACTTC. This sequence joins TRBV27 and TRBJ2-7, with 10 bases matching TRBD1. Germline V gene data show CDR1 as MNHEY and CDR2 as SMNVEV (reference sequence). The CDR3 covers 15 residues. V gave up 5 bases and J gave up 6 bases; unmatched junction bases: 10.

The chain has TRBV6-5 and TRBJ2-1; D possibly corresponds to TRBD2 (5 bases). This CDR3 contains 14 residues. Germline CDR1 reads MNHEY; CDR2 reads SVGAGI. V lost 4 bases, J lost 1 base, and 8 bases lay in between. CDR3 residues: CASSSGFSYNEQFF. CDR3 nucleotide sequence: TGTGCCAGCAGTTCGGGATTTTCCTACAATGAGCAGTTCTTC.

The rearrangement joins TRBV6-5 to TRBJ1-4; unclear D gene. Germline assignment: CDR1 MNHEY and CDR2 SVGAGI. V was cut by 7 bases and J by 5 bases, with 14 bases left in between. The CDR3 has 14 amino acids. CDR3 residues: CASKTGLLNEKLFF. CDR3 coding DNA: TGTGCCAGCAAGACGGGTCTCTTGAATGAAAAACTGTTTTTT.

The CDR3 nucleotides read TGCGCCAGCAGCCGGATGGGAGAGGGCTCACCCCTCCACTTT. Translation gives CASSRMGEGSPLHF. The chain combines TRBV4-3 with TRBJ1-6; D gene ambiguous. This CDR3 spans 14 amino acids. With 4 bases removed from V and 10 bases from J, the gap between germline ends came to 14 bases. Germline lookup yields CDR1 LGHNA and CDR2 YSLEER.

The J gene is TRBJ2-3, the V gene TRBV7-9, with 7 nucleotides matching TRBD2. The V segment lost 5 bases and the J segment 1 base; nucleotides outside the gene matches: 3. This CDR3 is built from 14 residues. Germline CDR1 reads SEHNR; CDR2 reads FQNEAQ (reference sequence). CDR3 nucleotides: TGTGCCAGCAGCGAGAGCGGGGGCACAGATACGCAGTATTTT. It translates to CASSESGGTDTQYF.

CDR3 protein: CASSVPGVKAFF. CDR3 nucleotide sequence: TGTGCCAGTAGTGTTCCGGGGGTTAAAGCTTTCTTT. The rearrangement uses TRBV19 and TRBJ1-1, with D possibly matching TRBD1 (5 bases). V lost 5 bases to trimming and J lost 9 bases, with 13 bases between them. CDR1 and CDR2 (germline): LNHDA, SQIVND (reference sequence). The CDR3 runs 12 residues.

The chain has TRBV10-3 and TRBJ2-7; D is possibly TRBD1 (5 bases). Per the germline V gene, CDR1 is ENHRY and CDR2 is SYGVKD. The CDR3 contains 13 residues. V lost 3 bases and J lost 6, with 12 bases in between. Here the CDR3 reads CAISEQVVGEQYF. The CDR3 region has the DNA TGTGCCATCAGTGAACAGGTGGTGGGCGAGCAGTACTTC.

In nucleotides, the CDR3 is TGTGCCAGCACAAACGCCCCTGAAGCTTTCTTT. Translation: CASTNAPEAFF. V usage is TRBV19 and J usage is TRBJ1-1; no clear D gene. The length of the CDR3 is 11 residues. CDR1 is LNHDA and CDR2 is SQIVND in the germline V gene (reference sequence). V was pared by 9 bases and J by 6 bases, with 11 bases between.

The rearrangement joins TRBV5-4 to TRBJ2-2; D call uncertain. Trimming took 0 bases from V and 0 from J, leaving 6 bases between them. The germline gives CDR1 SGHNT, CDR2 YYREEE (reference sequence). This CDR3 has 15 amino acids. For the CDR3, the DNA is TGTGCCAGCAGCTTGGGGCAGACGAACACCGGGGAGCTGTTTTTT. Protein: CASSLGQTNTGELFF.

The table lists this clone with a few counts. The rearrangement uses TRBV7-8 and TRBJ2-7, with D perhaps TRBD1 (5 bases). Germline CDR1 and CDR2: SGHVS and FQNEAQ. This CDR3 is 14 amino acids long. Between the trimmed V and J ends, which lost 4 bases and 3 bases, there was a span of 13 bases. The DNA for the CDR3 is TGTGCCAGCAGCTCAGACAGTTTTAGCTACGAGCAGTACTTC. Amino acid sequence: CASSSDSFSYEQYF.

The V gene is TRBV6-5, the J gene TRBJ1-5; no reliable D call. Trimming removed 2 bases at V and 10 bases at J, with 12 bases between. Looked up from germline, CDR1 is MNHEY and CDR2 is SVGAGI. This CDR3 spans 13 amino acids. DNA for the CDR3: TGTGCCAGCAGTTACGTGGGTGGAGGTCCCCAGCATTTT. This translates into CASSYVGGGPQHF.

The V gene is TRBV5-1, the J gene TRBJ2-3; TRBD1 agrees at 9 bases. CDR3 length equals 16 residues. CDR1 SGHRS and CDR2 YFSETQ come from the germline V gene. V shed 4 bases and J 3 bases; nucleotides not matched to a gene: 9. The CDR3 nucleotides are TGCGCCAGCAGCCGAAACCCCGGGACAGGGACAGATACGCAGTATTTT. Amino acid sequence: CASSRNPGTGTDTQYF.

This CDR3 is CASRQQGHSNQPQHF. As DNA, the CDR3 is TGTGCCAGCAGACAACAGGGGCATAGCAATCAGCCCCAGCATTTT. The chain couples TRBV6-5 to TRBJ1-5; 7 bases align to TRBD1. V lost 6 bases to trimming and J lost 0 bases; unmatched junction nucleotides: 5. This CDR3 is built from 15 residues. Looked up from germline, CDR1 is MNHEY and CDR2 is SVGAGI.

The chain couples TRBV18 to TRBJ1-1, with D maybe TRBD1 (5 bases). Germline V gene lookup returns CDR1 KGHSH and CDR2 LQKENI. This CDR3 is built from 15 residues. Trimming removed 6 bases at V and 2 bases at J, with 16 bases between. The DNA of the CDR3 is TGTGCCAGCTCCATCGCGGGGGAGGGCAACACTGAAGCTTTCTTT. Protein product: CASSIAGEGNTEAFF.

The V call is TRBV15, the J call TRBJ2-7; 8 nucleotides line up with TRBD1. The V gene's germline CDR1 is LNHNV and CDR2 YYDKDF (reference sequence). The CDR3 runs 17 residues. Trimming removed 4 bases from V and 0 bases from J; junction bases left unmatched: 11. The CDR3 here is CATSTSGQGPSSYEQYF. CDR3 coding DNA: TGTGCCACCAGCACCTCAGGACAGGGCCCTAGCTCCTACGAGCAGTACTTC. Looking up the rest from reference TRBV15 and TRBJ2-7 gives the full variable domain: DAMVIQNPRYQVTQFGKPVTLSCSQTLNHNVMYWYQQKSSQAPKLLFHYYDKDFNNEADTPDNFQSRRPNTSFCFLDIRSPGLGDTAMYLCATSTSGQGPSSYEQYFGPGTRLTVT.

Here the CDR3 DNA reads TGTGCCAGCAGCACCGACAGGGGGCAAGAGACCCAGTACTTC. It translates to CASSTDRGQETQYF. This chain connects TRBV7-2 to TRBJ2-5; 9 bases map to TRBD1. CDR3 length equals 14 residues. V lost 5 bases, J lost 2 bases, and 3 bases stayed unmatched. Germline V gene data show CDR1 as SGHTA and CDR2 as FQGNSA.

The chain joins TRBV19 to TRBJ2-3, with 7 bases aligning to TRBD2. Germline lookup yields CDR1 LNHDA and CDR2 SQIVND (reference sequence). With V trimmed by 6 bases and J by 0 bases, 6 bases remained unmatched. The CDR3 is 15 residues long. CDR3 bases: TGTGCCAGTAGCCCCGCGGGGGAGAGCACAGATACGCAGTATTTT. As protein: CASSPAGESTDTQYF.

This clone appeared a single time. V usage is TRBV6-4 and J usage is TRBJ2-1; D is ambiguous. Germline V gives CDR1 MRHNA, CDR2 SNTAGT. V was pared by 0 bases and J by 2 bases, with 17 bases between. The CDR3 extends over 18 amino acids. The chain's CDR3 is CASSDSRIIRATYNEQFF. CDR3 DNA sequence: TGTGCCAGCAGTGACTCGAGGATAATCCGCGCCACCTACAATGAGCAGTTCTTC.

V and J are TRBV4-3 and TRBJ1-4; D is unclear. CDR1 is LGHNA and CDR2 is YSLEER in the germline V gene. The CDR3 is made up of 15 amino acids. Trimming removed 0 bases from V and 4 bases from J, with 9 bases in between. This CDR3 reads CASSQDPRSNEKLFF. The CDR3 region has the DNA TGCGCCAGCAGCCAAGATCCCAGAAGTAATGAAAAACTGTTTTTT.

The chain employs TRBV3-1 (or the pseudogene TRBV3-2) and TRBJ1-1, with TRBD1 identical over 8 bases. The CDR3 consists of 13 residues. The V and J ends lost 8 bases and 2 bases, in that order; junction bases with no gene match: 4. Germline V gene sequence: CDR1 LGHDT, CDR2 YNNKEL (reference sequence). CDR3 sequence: CASRDRLNTEAFF. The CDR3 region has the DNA TGTGCCAGCCGGGACAGGCTAAACACTGAAGCTTTCTTT.

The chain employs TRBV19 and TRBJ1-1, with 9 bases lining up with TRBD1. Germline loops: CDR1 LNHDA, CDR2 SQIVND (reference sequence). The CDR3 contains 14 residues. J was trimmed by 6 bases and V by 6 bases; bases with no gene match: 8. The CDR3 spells CASRSGTGTAEAFF. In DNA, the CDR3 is TGTGCCAGTAGATCCGGGACAGGGACTGCTGAAGCTTTCTTT.

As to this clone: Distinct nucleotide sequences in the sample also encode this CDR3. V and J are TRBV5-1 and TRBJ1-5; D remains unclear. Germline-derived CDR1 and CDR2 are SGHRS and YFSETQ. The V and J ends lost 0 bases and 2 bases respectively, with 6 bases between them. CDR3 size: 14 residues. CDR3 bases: TGCGCCAGCAGCTTGGGGTCAGGCAATCAGCCCCAGCATTTT. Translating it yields CASSLGSGNQPQHF.

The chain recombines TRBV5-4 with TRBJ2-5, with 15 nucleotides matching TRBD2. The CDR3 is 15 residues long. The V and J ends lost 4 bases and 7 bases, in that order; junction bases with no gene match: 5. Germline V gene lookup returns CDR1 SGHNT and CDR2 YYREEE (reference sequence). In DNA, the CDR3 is TGTGCCAGCAGCAGGACTAGCGGGGGGGCTCGGACCCAGTACTTC. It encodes CASSRTSGGARTQYF.

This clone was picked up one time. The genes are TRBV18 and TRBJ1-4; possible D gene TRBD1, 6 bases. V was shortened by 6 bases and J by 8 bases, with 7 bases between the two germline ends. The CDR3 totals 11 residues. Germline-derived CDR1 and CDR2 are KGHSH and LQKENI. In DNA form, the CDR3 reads TGTGCCAGCTCTACAGGGGAAAAACTGTTTTTT. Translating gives CASSTGEKLFF.

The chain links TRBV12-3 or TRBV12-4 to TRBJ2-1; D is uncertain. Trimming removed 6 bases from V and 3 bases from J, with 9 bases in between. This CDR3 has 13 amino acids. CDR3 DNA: TGTGCCAGCAGACCGAAGAGCTACAATGAGCAGTTCTTC. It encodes CASRPKSYNEQFF.

CDR3 nucleotide sequence: TGTGCCAGCAGCCCATCATACGGGCGGGATGAGCAGTTCTTC. Protein product: CASSPSYGRDEQFF. V and J are TRBV7-2 and TRBJ2-1; TRBD2 might be the D (5 bases). The CDR3 covers 14 residues. Between the trimmed V and J ends, which lost 5 bases and 8 bases, there was a span of 16 bases. In germline, CDR1 is SGHTA, CDR2 FQGNSA.

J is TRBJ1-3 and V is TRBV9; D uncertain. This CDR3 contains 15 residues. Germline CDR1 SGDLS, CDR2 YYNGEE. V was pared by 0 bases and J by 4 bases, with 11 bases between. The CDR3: CASSVVGGLGNTIYF. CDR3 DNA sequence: TGTGCCAGCAGCGTAGTCGGTGGGCTGGGAAACACCATATATTTT.

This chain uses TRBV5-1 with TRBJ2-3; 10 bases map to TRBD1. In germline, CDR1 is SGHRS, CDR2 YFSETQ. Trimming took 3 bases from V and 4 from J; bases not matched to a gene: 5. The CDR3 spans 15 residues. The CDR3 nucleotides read TGCGCCAGCAGCTCCTCGGGACAGGGGCCAGATACGCAGTATTTT. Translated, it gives CASSSSGQGPDTQYF.